Each of the 10 T cell receptor beta chains below was sequenced from the same sample in a study of PD-1 blockade in classical Hodgkin lymphoma. Assay used: immunoSEQ multiplex PCR; TCRdb lists only in-frame clones, some missing. The sample includes tens of thousands of clones, roughly 70% of them seen just once. Relapse after autologous stem cell transplantation occurred in every patient, and brentuximab vedotin exposure varied. Specimen: peripheral blood mononuclear cells (PBMCs), collected before the second cycle of nivolumab. The receptor source for this set is a human donor with classical Hodgkin lymphoma.

The chain's CDR3 is CSVAQGAHGTDTQYF. For the CDR3, the DNA is TGCAGCGTTGCCCAGGGGGCGCATGGCACAGATACGCAGTATTTT. This chain uses TRBV29-1 with TRBJ2-3; 8 bases fit TRBD1. This CDR3 is 15 amino acids long. Germline V CDR1 and CDR2: SQVTM, ANQGSEA. V was pared by 4 bases and J by 1 base, with 7 bases of the junction left unmatched.

The chain has TRBV2 and TRBJ2-2; 8 nucleotides line up with TRBD1. Germline lookup yields CDR1 SNHLY and CDR2 FYNNEI. This CDR3 region has 15 residues. V shed 5 bases and J 3 bases; nucleotides not matched to a gene: 5. CDR3 DNA sequence: TGTGCCAGCAGTATTCAGGGGGCCTACACCGGGGAGCTGTTTTTT. Residues: CASSIQGAYTGELFF.

This rearrangement joins TRBV7-8 to TRBJ1-1; the D is unclear. The CDR3 runs 13 residues. Germline lookup yields CDR1 SGHVS and CDR2 FQNEAQ. Trimming took off 4 bases at V and 11 bases at J, with 17 bases between the two ends. The CDR3 protein is CASSSMRSREAFF. The DNA of the CDR3 is TGTGCCAGCAGCTCGATGAGAAGTCGAGAGGCTTTCTTT.

DNA for the CDR3: TGTGCCAGCAGTCAATATGGGGCAGATACGCAGTATTTT. Translation gives CASSQYGADTQYF. This rearrangement joins TRBV2 to TRBJ2-3; D remains ambiguous. The CDR3 length is 13 residues. Germline V CDR1 and CDR2: SNHLY, FYNNEI. V dropped 5 bases and J dropped 4 bases, with 10 bases sitting between them.

Note on this clone: In the same sample, other DNA sequences code for this CDR3. Written as DNA, the CDR3 is TGCGCCAGCAGCTTGGTTCCAGGGAGTACTGAAGCTTTCTTT. This gives the protein CASSLVPGSTEAFF. This chain uses TRBV5-1 with TRBJ1-1, with D possibly TRBD1 on 5 matching bases. The V and J ends lost 0 bases and 5 bases respectively, with 11 bases between them. This CDR3 comprises 14 residues. Germline V gives CDR1 SGHRS, CDR2 YFSETQ.

The chain links TRBV5-1 to TRBJ2-7; TRBD1 matches 9 bases. Trimming cost V 3 bases and J 3 bases; bases outside gene matches: 4. The germline V gene encodes CDR1 SGHRS and CDR2 YFSETQ. CDR3 length: 14 amino acids. CDR3 sequence reads: CASSWDRESYEQYF. The CDR3 DNA reads as TGCGCCAGCAGCTGGGACAGGGAGAGCTACGAGCAGTACTTC.

This chain connects TRBV4-1 to TRBJ2-1; TRBD2 agrees at 10 bases. The V and J ends lost 2 bases and 5 bases, in that order; junction bases with no gene match: 9. The CDR3 has 17 amino acids. In germline, CDR1 is MGHRA, CDR2 YSYEKL. CDR3 nucleotides: TGCGCCAGCAGCCAAAGCCCGAGGACTAGCGGTAACAATGAGCAGTTCTTC. Its protein product is CASSQSPRTSGNNEQFF.

This clone was counted only a few times. The chain uses TRBV6-5 and TRBJ1-5; D gene uncertain. Trimming took 2 bases from V and 4 from J, leaving 6 bases between them. The length of the CDR3 is 13 residues. The germline CDR1 and CDR2 sequences are MNHEY and SVGAGI. CDR3 region: CASSYHINQPQHF. The CDR3 DNA reads TGTGCCAGCAGTTACCATATAAATCAGCCCCAGCATTTT.

V and J are TRBV2 and TRBJ1-6, with no clear D. V shed 7 bases and J shed 6 bases, with 13 bases lying between them. The CDR3 runs 14 residues. The V gene's germline CDR1 is SNHLY and CDR2 FYNNEI. CDR3 protein: CASTLTASNSPLHF. CDR3 in DNA: TGTGCCAGCACTCTGACGGCCAGTAATTCACCCCTCCACTTT.

This chain's CDR3 is CASRALQGANYGYTF. CDR3 nucleotides: TGTGCCAGTAGGGCGCTACAGGGCGCTAACTATGGCTACACCTTC. The chain links TRBV19 to TRBJ1-2, with D possibly matching TRBD1 (6 bases). The CDR3 has 15 residues. The germline V gene has CDR1 LNHDA and CDR2 SQIVND (reference sequence). Trimming pared 6 bases from V and 0 bases from J, leaving 14 bases between.